These 20 T cell receptor beta chains were all obtained from the same sample, sequenced in a study of CD8+CD57+ T cells in acquired aplastic anemia (dated by TCRdb to the late 2010s). Expansion of CD8+CD57+ cells had been shown by flow cytometry in the patients chosen for sequencing. The sequencer listed for this sample is Illumina HiSeq 2000. Profiling of TCR beta VDJ combinations and CDR3 sequences used genomic DNA as the template. TCRdb reprocessed the public reads (quality trimming at Q25 with fastp, clone calling with MiXCR) and kept in-frame beta chains. Each record represents a unique CDR3 protein, reported with the most common genes and DNA among its rows. The sample contains a few hundred thousand distinct CDR3 sequences, about a third of them found a single time. The top ten clonotypes cover 0.82% of the sample. The sample comprised sorted CD4+, CD8+, or CD8+CD57+ T cells (not recorded which) from PBMCs. The receptors here all came from a human donor with aplastic anemia.

For this clonotype: One junction end does not reproduce the germline sequence, and a read error may be involved. The chain recombines TRBV20-1 with TRBJ1-1, with D unclear. Germline loops: CDR1 DFQATT, CDR2 SNEGSKA (reference sequence). The CDR3 loop spans 13 amino acids. This CDR3 is CSASPVSVTETFF. CDR3 sequence (DNA): TGCAGTGCTAGTCCGGTTTCGGTCACTGAAACTTTCTTT.

The CDR3 region has the DNA TGCAGTGCTAGTCGGGGGTTCCCTGAAGCTTTCTTT. Residues: CSASRGFPEAFF. This sequence joins TRBV20-1 and TRBJ1-1; a possible D gene is TRBD1 (5 bases). CDR1 and CDR2 from the germline V gene are DFQATT and SNEGSKA (reference sequence). The ends were cut back, 3 bases at V and 6 bases at J, with 11 bases in the middle. The CDR3 totals 12 residues.

This clonotype was observed many times. The V gene is TRBV20-1, the J gene TRBJ1-5, with D perhaps TRBD1 (5 bases). The CDR3 sequence is 14 residues long. V was clipped by 0 bases and J by 5 bases, with 11 bases between them. Germline V gene sequence: CDR1 DFQATT, CDR2 SNEGSKA (reference sequence). The chain's CDR3 is CSAREGGPDQPQHF. The DNA of the CDR3 is TGCAGTGCTAGAGAGGGGGGACCCGATCAGCCCCAGCATTTT.

This clonotype was counted ten times or more. This sequence joins TRBV10-1 and TRBJ2-5; D is undetermined. CDR1 and CDR2 (germline): WNHNN, SYGVQD (reference sequence). Trimming stripped 0 bases from V and 5 bases from J, with 7 bases between. The CDR3 is made up of 13 amino acids. The CDR3 DNA follows: TGCGCCAGCAGTGAGTCCCCGCGCGAGACCCAGTACTTC. Protein sequence: CASSESPRETQYF.

This clonotype was recorded at least ten times. The genes are TRBV19 and TRBJ1-5; D possibly corresponds to TRBD1 (6 bases). V lost 6 bases and J lost 5, with 11 bases in between. From germline, CDR1 is LNHDA and CDR2 SQIVND (reference sequence). This CDR3 comprises 13 residues. The CDR3 region is CASRRGGDQPQHF. DNA for the CDR3: TGTGCCAGTAGAAGAGGGGGGGATCAGCCCCAGCATTTT.

The chain recombines TRBV3-1 with TRBJ2-5, with D possibly TRBD2 on 5 matching bases. V lost 1 base to trimming and J lost 5 bases, with 11 bases between them. Germline V gene data show CDR1 as LGHDT and CDR2 as YNNKEL (reference sequence). The CDR3 totals 14 residues. CDR3 in amino acids: CASSQVSRGETQYF. The CDR3 DNA is TGTGCCAGCAGCCAAGTCAGTCGAGGGGAGACCCAGTACTTC.

The V call is TRBV20-1, the J call TRBJ2-3; weak D call: TRBD2 (7 bases). Germline CDR1 DFQATT, CDR2 SNEGSKA (reference sequence). The length of the CDR3 is 14 residues. V was pared by 6 bases and J by 1 base, with 14 bases between. CDR3 sequence: CSAPTGGGTDTQYF. Here the CDR3 DNA reads TGCAGTGCACCCACGGGGGGCGGCACAGATACGCAGTATTTT.

Regarding this clonotype: A read error may account for a junction end that differs from germline. This rearrangement joins TRBV6-1 to TRBJ2-3; a possible D gene is TRBD2 (5 bases). The V gene's germline CDR1 is MNHNS and CDR2 SASEGT. This CDR3 has 15 residues. DNA of the CDR3: TGTGCCAGCAGGGAGGCTGAGGCCTACACAGATACGCGGTATTTT. This codes for CASREAEAYTDTRYF.

In its sample, this clonotype was seen many times. The chain combines TRBV5-1 with TRBJ1-6; possible D gene TRBD1, 5 bases. Trimming cost V 4 bases and J 7 bases, with 12 bases left between them. In germline, CDR1 is SGHRS, CDR2 YFSETQ. This CDR3 region has 14 residues. CDR3 sequence (DNA): TGCGCCAGCAGCCCCTGGGGGGGAAATTCACCCCTCCACTTT. Translating gives CASSPWGGNSPLHF.

This clonotype has just a few counts. The chain uses TRBV7-6 and TRBJ2-1, with a possible D match to TRBD2 (7 bases). V was pared by 4 bases and J by 5 bases, with 15 bases between. The CDR3 is made up of 15 amino acids. CDR1 is SGHVS and CDR2 is FNYEAQ in the germline V gene. For the CDR3, the DNA is TGTGCCAGCAGCTCAGGGGCGGGGGCCCACAATGAGCAGTTCTTC. Amino acids: CASSSGAGAHNEQFF.

This clonotype was counted between two and nine times. CDR3 sequence reads: CASSQGAGQPQHF. The CDR3 nucleotides read TGTGCCAGCAGTCAGGGGGCAGGTCAGCCCCAGCATTTT. V and J are TRBV12-3 or TRBV12-4 and TRBJ1-5; 8 bases match TRBD1. The CDR3 is made up of 13 amino acids. J gave up 6 bases and V 5 bases, and 3 bases lay outside the gene matches.

This clonotype was seen repeatedly, ten times or more. V is TRBV11-2 and J is TRBJ1-6; 8 bases agree with TRBD1. In germline, CDR1 is SGHAT, CDR2 FQNNGV. The CDR3 spans 15 residues. The V segment lost 4 bases and the J segment 10 bases; nucleotides outside the gene matches: 9. The CDR3 loop is CASSSEAGGGSPLHF. CDR3 DNA sequence: TGTGCCAGCAGCTCCGAGGCAGGGGGCGGATCACCCCTCCACTTT.

The chain has TRBV20-1 and TRBJ1-1, with D possibly TRBD1 on 5 matching bases. This CDR3 contains 14 residues. CDR1 and CDR2 from the germline V gene are DFQATT and SNEGSKA (reference sequence). Trimming took 3 bases from V and 0 from J, leaving 11 bases between them. The CDR3 is CSARGLVVNTEAFF. DNA of the CDR3: TGCAGTGCTAGGGGACTAGTCGTGAACACTGAAGCTTTCTTT.

Many counts were recorded for this clonotype. CDR3 nucleotide sequence: TGCGCCAGCTATCAGGGGAACACTGAAGCTTTCTTT. Its translation is CASYQGNTEAFF. J is TRBJ1-1 and V is TRBV10-2; D is perhaps TRBD1 (5 bases). Trimming stripped 8 bases from V and 1 base from J, with 8 bases between. In germline, CDR1 is WSHSY, CDR2 SAAADI. This CDR3 has 12 amino acids.

This chain joins TRBV2 and TRBJ1-2; weak D call: TRBD1 (5 bases). CDR1 and CDR2 from the germline V gene are SNHLY and FYNNEI. The CDR3 is made up of 12 amino acids. V was shortened by 6 bases and J by 6 bases, with 11 bases between the two germline ends. In nucleotides, the CDR3 is TGTGCCAGCAGAGGTCCGGGACATGGCTACACCTTC. It codes for CASRGPGHGYTF.

This sequence joins TRBV2 and TRBJ1-5; D unclear. V lost 5 bases and J 9 bases, leaving 14 bases between the germline ends. This CDR3 spans 13 amino acids. Germline lookup yields CDR1 SNHLY and CDR2 FYNNEI. CDR3 sequence reads: CASSLQRDLPQHF. CDR3 nucleotide sequence: TGTGCCAGCAGTCTACAACGGGATTTGCCCCAGCATTTT.

On this clonotype: A read error may be the cause here, since a much bigger clone is one base away. The conserved closing phenylalanine or tryptophan is absent in this CDR3, likely reflecting a read error. The chain combines TRBV20-1 with TRBJ2-7; 7 bases fit TRBD1. Germline V gene data show CDR1 as DFQATT and CDR2 as SNEGSKA (reference sequence). After removal of 3 bases from V and 6 bases from J, the junction contained 5 bases not matched to a gene. CDR3 length: 12 residues. The CDR3 protein is CSASPTGIEQYS. CDR3 bases: TGCAGTGCTAGCCCGACAGGGATCGAGCAGTACTCC.

This clonotype has just a few counts. V usage is TRBV12-3 or TRBV12-4 and J usage is TRBJ1-5, with D unresolved. Between the trimmed V and J ends, which lost 1 base and 0 bases, there was a span of 7 bases. This CDR3 region has 15 residues. The CDR3 loop is CASSLERSSNQPQHF. The CDR3 nucleotides read TGTGCCAGCAGTTTAGAACGTAGTAGCAATCAGCCCCAGCATTTT.

The table lists this clonotype with many counts. This chain links TRBV12-3 or TRBV12-4 with TRBJ1-2; 7 bases align to TRBD1. The CDR3 loop spans 13 amino acids. V was pared by 6 bases and J by 5 bases, with 6 bases of the junction left unmatched. The CDR3 protein is CASRETGWYGYTF. In DNA, the CDR3 is TGTGCCAGCAGGGAGACAGGGTGGTATGGCTACACCTTC.

This clonotype was detected a few times. The rearrangement joins TRBV9 to TRBJ1-6; tentative D call: TRBD1 (6 bases). Germline V CDR1 and CDR2: SGDLS, YYNGEE. Trimming removed 0 bases at V and 5 bases at J, with 21 bases between. This CDR3 comprises 19 residues. This CDR3 is CASSVGAHPGHPHNSPLHF. The CDR3 DNA follows: TGTGCCAGCAGCGTAGGGGCTCATCCGGGACATCCCCATAATTCACCCCTCCACTTT. Variable domain in full (rest from reference TRBV9 and TRBJ1-6): DSGVTQTPKHLITATGQRVTLRCSPRSGDLSVYWYQQSLDQGLQFLIQYYNGEERAKGNILERFSAQQFPDLHSELNLSSLELGDSALYFCASSVGAHPGHPHNSPLHFGNGTRLTVT.